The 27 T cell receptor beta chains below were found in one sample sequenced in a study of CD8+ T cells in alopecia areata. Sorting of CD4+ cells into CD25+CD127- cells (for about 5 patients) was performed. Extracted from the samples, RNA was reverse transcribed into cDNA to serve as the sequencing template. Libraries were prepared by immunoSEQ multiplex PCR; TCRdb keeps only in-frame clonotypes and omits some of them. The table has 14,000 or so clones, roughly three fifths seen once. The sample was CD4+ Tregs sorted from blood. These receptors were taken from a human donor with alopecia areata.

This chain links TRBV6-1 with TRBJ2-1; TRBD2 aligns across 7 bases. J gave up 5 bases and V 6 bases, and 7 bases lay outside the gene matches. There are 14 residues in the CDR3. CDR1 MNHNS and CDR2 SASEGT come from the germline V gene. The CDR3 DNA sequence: TGTGCCAGCAGGGCTAGCGGATATCACAATGAGCAGTTCTTC. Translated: CASRASGYHNEQFF.

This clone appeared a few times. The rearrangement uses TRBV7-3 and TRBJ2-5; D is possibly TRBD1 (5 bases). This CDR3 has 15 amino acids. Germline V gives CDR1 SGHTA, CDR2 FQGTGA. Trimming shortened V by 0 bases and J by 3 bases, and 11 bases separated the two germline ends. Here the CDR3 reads CASSLTGAGKETQYF. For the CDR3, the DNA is TGTGCCAGCAGCTTAACGGGTGCAGGGAAAGAGACCCAGTACTTC.

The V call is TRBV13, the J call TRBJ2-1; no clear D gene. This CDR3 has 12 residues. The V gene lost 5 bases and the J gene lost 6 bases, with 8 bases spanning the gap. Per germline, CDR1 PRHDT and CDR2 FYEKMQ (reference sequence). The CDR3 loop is CASSRRVNEQFF. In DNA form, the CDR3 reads TGTGCCAGCAGCAGGAGAGTCAATGAGCAGTTCTTC. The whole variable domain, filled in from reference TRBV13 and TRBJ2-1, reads AAGVIQSPRHLIKEKRETATLKCYPIPRHDTVYWYQQGPGQDPQFLISFYEKMQSDKGSIPDRFSAQQFSDYHSELNMSSLELGDSALYFCASSRRVNEQFFGPGTRLTVL.

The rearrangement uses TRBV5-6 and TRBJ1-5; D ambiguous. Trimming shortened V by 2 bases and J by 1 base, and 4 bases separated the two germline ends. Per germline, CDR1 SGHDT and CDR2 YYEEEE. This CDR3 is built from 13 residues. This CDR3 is CASSFTSNQPQHF. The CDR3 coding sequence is TGTGCCAGCAGCTTTACGAGCAATCAGCCCCAGCATTTT.

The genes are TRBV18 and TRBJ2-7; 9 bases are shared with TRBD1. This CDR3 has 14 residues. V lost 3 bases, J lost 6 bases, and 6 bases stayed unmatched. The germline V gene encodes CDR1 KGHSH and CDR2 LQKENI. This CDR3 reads CASSPGQGPGEQYF. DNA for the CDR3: TGTGCCAGCTCACCGGGACAGGGACCGGGCGAGCAGTACTTC.

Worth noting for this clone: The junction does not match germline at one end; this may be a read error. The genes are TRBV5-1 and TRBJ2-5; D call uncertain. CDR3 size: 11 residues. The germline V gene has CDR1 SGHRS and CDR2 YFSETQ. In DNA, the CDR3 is TGCGCCGGCAGCTCCCAAGAGACCCAGTACTTC. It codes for CAGSSQETQYF.

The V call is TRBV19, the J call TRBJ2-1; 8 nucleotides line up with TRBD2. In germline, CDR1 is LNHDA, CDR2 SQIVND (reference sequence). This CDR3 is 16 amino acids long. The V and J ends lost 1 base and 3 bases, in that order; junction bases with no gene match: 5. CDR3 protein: CASSIAGGPVYNEQFF. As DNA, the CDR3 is TGTGCCAGTAGTATAGCGGGAGGGCCCGTCTACAATGAGCAGTTCTTC.

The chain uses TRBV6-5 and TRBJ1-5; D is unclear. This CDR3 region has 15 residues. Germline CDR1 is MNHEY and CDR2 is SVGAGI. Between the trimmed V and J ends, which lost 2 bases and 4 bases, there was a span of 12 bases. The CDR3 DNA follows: TGTGCCAGCAGTTACCGCGGAGGGCGAAATCAGCCCCAGCATTTT. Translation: CASSYRGGRNQPQHF.

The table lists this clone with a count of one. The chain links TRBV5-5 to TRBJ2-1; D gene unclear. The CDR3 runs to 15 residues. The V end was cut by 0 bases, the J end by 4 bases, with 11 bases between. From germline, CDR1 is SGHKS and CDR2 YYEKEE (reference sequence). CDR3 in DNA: TGTGCCAGCAGCTTGGGGGCTATCCCGTACAATGAGCAGTTCTTC. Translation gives CASSLGAIPYNEQFF.

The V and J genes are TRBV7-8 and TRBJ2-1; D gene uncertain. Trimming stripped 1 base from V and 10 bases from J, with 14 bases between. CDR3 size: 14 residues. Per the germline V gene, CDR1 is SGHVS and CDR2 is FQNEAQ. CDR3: CASSLVGGVGEQFF. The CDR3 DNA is TGTGCCAGCAGCTTAGTGGGTGGCGTGGGGGAGCAGTTCTTC.

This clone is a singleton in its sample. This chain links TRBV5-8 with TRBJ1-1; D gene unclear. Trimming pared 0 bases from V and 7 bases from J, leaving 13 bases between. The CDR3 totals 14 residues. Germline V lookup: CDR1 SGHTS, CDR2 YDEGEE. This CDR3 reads CASSLVVPRSEAFF. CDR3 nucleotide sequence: TGTGCCAGCAGCTTGGTGGTCCCTAGGAGTGAAGCTTTCTTT.

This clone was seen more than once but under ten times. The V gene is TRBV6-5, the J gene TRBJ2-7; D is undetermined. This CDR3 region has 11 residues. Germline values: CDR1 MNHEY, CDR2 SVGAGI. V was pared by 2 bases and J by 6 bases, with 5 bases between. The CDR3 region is CASSYGSEQYF. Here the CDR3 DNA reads TGTGCCAGCAGTTACGGGTCCGAGCAGTACTTC.

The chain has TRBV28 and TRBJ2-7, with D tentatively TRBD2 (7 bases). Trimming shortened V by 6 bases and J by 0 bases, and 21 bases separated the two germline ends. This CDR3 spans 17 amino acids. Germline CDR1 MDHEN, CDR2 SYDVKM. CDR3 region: CASRGTGGGASSYEQYF. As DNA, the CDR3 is TGTGCCAGCAGGGGGACGGGCGGGGGCGCGAGCTCCTACGAGCAGTACTTC.

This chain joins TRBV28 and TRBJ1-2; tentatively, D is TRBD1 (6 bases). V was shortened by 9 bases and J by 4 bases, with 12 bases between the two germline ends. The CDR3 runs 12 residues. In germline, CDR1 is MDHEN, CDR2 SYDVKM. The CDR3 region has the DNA TGTGCCAGTGGGACAAGCGTCTATGGCTACACCTTC. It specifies CASGTSVYGYTF.

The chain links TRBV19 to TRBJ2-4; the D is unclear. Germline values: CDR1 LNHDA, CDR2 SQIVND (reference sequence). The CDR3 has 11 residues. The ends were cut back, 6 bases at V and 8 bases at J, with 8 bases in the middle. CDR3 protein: CASSFHYIQYF. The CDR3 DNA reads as TGTGCCAGTAGCTTCCATTACATTCAGTACTTC.

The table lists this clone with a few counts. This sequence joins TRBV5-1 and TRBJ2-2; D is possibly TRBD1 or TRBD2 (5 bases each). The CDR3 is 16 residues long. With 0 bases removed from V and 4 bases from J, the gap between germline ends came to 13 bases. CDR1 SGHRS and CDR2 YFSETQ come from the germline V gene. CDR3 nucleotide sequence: TGCGCCAGCAGCTTGGCCAGGGACCCTTCCACCGGGGAGCTGTTTTTT. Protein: CASSLARDPSTGELFF. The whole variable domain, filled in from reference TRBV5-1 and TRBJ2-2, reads KAGVTQTPRYLIKTRGQQVTLSCSPISGHRSVSWYQQTPGQGLQFLFEYFSETQRNKGNFPGRFSGRQFSNSRSEMNVSTLELGDSALYLCASSLARDPSTGELFFGEGSRLTVL.

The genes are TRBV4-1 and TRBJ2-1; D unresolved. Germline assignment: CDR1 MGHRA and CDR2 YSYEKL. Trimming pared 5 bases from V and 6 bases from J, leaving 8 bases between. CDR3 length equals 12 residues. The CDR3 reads CASSVGGNEQFF. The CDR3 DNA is TGCGCCAGCAGCGTGGGCGGCAATGAGCAGTTCTTC.

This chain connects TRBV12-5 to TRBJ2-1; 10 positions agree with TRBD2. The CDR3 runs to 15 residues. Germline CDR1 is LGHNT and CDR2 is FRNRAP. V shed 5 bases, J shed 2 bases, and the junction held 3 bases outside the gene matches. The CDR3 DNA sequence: TGTGCTAGTGGTCCTAGCGGGAGACCCTACAATGAGCAGTTCTTC. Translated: CASGPSGRPYNEQFF.

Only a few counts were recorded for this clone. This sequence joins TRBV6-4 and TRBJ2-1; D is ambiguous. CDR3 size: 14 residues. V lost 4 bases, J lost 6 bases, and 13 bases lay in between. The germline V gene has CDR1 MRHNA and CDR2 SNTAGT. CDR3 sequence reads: CASSAQFGSNEQFF. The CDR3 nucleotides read TGTGCCAGCAGTGCCCAATTCGGTAGCAATGAGCAGTTCTTC.

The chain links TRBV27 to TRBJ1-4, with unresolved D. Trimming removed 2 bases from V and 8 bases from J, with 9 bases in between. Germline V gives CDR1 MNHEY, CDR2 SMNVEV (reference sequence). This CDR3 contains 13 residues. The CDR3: CASSLRPLEKLFF. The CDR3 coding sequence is TGTGCCAGCAGTTTACGGCCCCTAGAAAAACTGTTTTTT.

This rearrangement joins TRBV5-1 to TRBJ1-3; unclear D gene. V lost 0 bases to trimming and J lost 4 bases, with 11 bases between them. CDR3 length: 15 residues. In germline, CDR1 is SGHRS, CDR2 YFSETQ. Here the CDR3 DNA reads TGCGCCAGCAGCTTGGTCGGTGCGGTCGGAAACACCATATATTTT. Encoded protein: CASSLVGAVGNTIYF.

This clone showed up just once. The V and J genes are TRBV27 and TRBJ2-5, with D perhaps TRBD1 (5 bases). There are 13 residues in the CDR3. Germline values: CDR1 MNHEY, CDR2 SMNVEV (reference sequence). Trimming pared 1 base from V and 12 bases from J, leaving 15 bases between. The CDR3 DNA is TGTGCCAGCAGTTTATTGTTGGGGCTCTCAGAGTACTTC. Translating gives CASSLLLGLSEYF.

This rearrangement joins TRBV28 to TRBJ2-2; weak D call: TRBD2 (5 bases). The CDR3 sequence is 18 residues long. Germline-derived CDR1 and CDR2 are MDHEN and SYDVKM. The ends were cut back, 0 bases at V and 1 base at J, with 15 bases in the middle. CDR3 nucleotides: TGTGCCAGCAGTTTATGGGCAACTAGGAACGAGAACACCGGGGAGCTGTTTTTT. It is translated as CASSLWATRNENTGELFF.

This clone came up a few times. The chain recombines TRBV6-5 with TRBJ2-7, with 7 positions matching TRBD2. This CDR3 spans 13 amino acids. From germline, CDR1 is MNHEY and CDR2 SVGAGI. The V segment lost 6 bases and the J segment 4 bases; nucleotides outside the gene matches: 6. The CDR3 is CASRERLAYEQYF. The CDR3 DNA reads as TGTGCCAGCAGAGAACGACTAGCTTACGAGCAGTACTTC.

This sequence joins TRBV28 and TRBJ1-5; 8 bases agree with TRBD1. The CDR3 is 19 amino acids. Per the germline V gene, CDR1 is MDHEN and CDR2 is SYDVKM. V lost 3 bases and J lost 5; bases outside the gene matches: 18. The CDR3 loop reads CASSFPTGAQRLVYQPQHF. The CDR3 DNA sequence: TGTGCCAGCAGTTTTCCGACAGGGGCTCAACGGTTAGTCTATCAGCCCCAGCATTTT.

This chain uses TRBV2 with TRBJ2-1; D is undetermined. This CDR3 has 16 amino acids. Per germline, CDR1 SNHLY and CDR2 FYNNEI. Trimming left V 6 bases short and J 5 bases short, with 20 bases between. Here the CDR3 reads CASSDRPYITDNEQFF. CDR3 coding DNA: TGTGCCAGCAGCGATCGCCCTTATATCACAGACAATGAGCAGTTCTTC.

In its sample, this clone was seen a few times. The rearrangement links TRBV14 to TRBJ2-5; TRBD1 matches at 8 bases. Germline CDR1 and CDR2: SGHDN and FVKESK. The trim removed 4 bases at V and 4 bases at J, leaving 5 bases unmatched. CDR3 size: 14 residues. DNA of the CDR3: TGTGCCAGCAGCCTCTGGACAGGGTCAGAGACCCAGTACTTC. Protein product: CASSLWTGSETQYF.